This T cell receptor beta chain is from a study of T cell changes during pregnancy in multiple sclerosis. TCRdb's table, derived via immunoSEQ multiplex PCR, lists solely in-frame clones and lacks some. This table has approximately 57,000 clones, less than 95% appearing once. The germline gives CDR1 MDHEN, CDR2 SYDVKM. The CDR3 runs 12 residues. The V gene lost 8 bases and the J gene lost 3 bases, with 8 bases spanning the gap. The sequences come from peripheral blood, collected after pregnancy. The sequence derives from a female donor in good health, enrolled as a control in a pregnancy study. This rearrangement joins TRBV28 to TRBJ1-5, with D unresolved. In nucleotides, the CDR3 is TGTGCCAGCCATCGCGTCAATCAGCCCCAGCATTTT. Its protein product is CASHRVNQPQHF.